This TCR beta chain was recovered during a study of T cell clones after liver transplantation (dated by TCRdb to the late 2010s). As for the study more broadly: The samples were obtained from ITN030ST, a randomized trial that attempted immunosuppression withdrawal within 2 years after liver transplantation. Donor-reactive T cell clones were identified by TCRbeta sequencing following a pre-transplant mixed lymphocyte reaction and were subsequently tracked in post-transplant blood. Third party-reactive TCRbeta sequences from pre-transplant MLRs were also identified as an antigen-independent comparator for donor-reactive sequences. Three of the eight recipients were HCV-positive; the others were transplanted for non-autoimmune, non-viral indications. The subjects received no induction therapy and were kept on standard immunosuppression until randomization at 12-24 months post-transplant. To count as tolerant, a recipient had to stay completely off immunosuppression for at least one year without liver enzymes climbing beyond twice the upper limit of normal. Blood samples were collected pre-transplant, then pre-randomization ahead of withdrawal, and finally post-randomization once withdrawal had either been completed or failed. Of the 8 liver transplant recipients making up the studied cohort, 3 were classified as tolerant and 5 as non-tolerant.

The time point label, read with the paper, signifies: pre-transplant. Thawed unstimulated PBMCs were stained for CD3, CD4 and CD8 and FACS-sorted into CD3+CD4+ and CD3+CD8+ populations. All 8 studied subjects were randomized to immunosuppression withdrawal. Genomic DNA was isolated with the Qiagen DNeasy Blood and Tissue Kit. A distance of 7 bases separates the germline ends of V and J, which lose 8 bases and 0 bases respectively. From cysteine to phenylalanine, the CDR3 is 11 amino acids long. The only DNA kept is the CDR3, 33 bases in frame from the first base. Based on the germline V gene (reference sequence), the CDR1 and CDR2 sequences are GTSNPN and SVGIG. Frozen genomic DNA underwent high-throughput TCRbeta CDR3 sequencing by immunoSEQ, including PCR amplification, mapping, bias correction and internal controls. In the original analysis: Productive rearrangements were retained, and unique TCRbeta sequences were defined by the CDR3 nucleotide sequence together with the V and J gene. Donor-reactive sequences required at least 5-fold expansion in CFSE-low cells versus unstimulated pre-transplant cells and at least 0.01% frequency. To ensure at least 90% detection power, minimum frequency thresholds were set for each subject based on that subject's lowest-template unstimulated sample. Jensen-Shannon divergence between the top 1000 TCRbeta sequences after and before transplant was used to measure repertoire turnover. Two-sided Fisher's exact tests were used to test for changes in how often donor-reactive sequences were detected. The source is immuneACCESS, and TCRdb retained only in-frame sequences with V and J called. Part of the clones is not carried over; for the studies checked, unresolved V genes explain less than half of this, and the remainder is unexplained. V and J calls plus clone size are reproduced from that table; the DNA served to infer D and trimming. A total of more than 95,000 clones appear in this sample, 82% of them only once. The ten largest clones represent 0.8% to 1% of the sample.

Details on this clone: Which antigen it targets is not known. Base qualities are missing; no much larger clone stands one base away.

Results the study describes overall, beyond this receptor: The conclusions were preliminary, being limited by small, heterogeneous patient numbers and by non-standardized post-transplant time points. Once repertoire turnover was taken into account, donor-reactive detection showed a significant reduction for CD4 in 7 of 8 subjects and for CD8 in 8 of 8. In 5 of 8 subjects, circulating donor-reactive CD4 TCRbeta sequences decreased significantly after transplant, regardless of tolerance or HCV status. Because allograft tissue specimens were not available, migration of donor-reactive T cells into the graft, rather than deletion, may have occurred. Donor-reactive sequences decreased more than third party-reactive sequences, which suggests partial antigen-specific deletion that was not related to withdrawal success. In two subjects, low numbers of available donor cells limited the measurable donor-reactive repertoire.

The chain is encoded by TRBV30 joined to TRBJ1-1; the D gene remains uncertain. The sample consisted of CD4+ T cells from blood, taken before liver transplant. The sequence was obtained from a human donor who received a liver transplant. The CDR3 region: CALKVNTEAFF. Here is the DNA: TGTGCCCTAAAGGTGAACACTGAAGCTTTCTTT.